The 7 T cell receptor beta chains given below trace back to one sample, sequenced in a study of blood T cell repertoires in COVID-19. Sequenced by immunoSEQ multiplex PCR; TCRdb stores in-frame clones only, minus some. The data show tens of thousands of clones, roughly 85% seen once. What was sequenced was peripheral blood. Source of these receptors: a man aged 25-45 years with acute or convalescent COVID-19.

This rearrangement joins TRBV7-6 to TRBJ2-7; weak D call: TRBD2 (5 bases). Trimming removed 4 bases at V and 3 bases at J, with 10 bases between. Germline V gene lookup returns CDR1 SGHVS and CDR2 FNYEAQ. This CDR3 has 13 amino acids. This chain's CDR3 is CASSSVRGYEQYF. The CDR3 nucleotides read TGTGCCAGCAGCTCGGTTCGGGGCTACGAGCAGTACTTC.

The chain uses TRBV5-4 and TRBJ2-2, with 8 nucleotides matching TRBD1. J gave up 2 bases and V 2 bases, and 2 bases lay outside the gene matches. The CDR3 is 15 residues long. The germline gives CDR1 SGHNT, CDR2 YYREEE (reference sequence). The CDR3 DNA reads TGTGCCAGCAGCTTCGGACAGGGAAACACCGGGGAGCTGTTTTTT. Protein product: CASSFGQGNTGELFF. The entire variable domain, with the rest obtained from reference TRBV5-4 and TRBJ2-2, is as follows: ETGVTQSPTHLIKTRGQQVTLRCSSQSGHNTVSWYQQALGQGPQFIFQYYREEENGRGNFPPRFSGLQFPNYSSELNVNALELDDSALYLCASSFGQGNTGELFFGEGSRLTVL.

The V call is TRBV23-1, the J call TRBJ2-2, with TRBD2 matching over 8 bases. TRBV23-1 is sorted into the ORF group, with uncertain function. Trimming took 2 bases from V and 3 from J; bases not matched to a gene: 5. The CDR3 has 16 residues. This CDR3 reads CASSQRPGGDTGELFF. CDR3 nucleotide sequence: TGCGCCAGCAGTCAACGCCCGGGGGGGGACACCGGGGAGCTGTTTTTT.

This sequence joins TRBV19 and TRBJ1-3, with D possibly matching TRBD1 (5 bases). Germline loops: CDR1 LNHDA, CDR2 SQIVND (reference sequence). With 6 bases removed from V and 2 bases from J, the gap between germline ends came to 11 bases. The CDR3 loop spans 14 amino acids. CDR3 protein: CASSTGSAGNTIYF. The CDR3 nucleotides are TGTGCCAGTAGCACAGGATCGGCTGGAAACACCATATATTTT.

The chain recombines TRBV2 with TRBJ1-2; D may be TRBD1 (6 bases). There are 13 residues in the CDR3. V dropped 10 bases and J dropped 0 bases, with 12 bases sitting between them. CDR1 and CDR2 from the germline V gene are SNHLY and FYNNEI. Written as DNA, the CDR3 is TGTGCCACCCGACAGGACGCTAACTATGGCTACACCTTC. It encodes CATRQDANYGYTF.

This rearrangement joins TRBV28 to TRBJ1-5; the D is unclear. CDR1 is MDHEN, CDR2 SYDVKM, per germline. V lost 8 bases and J lost 0, with 17 bases in between. The CDR3 has 16 residues. The CDR3 reads CASRLGRAASNQPQHF. The CDR3 coding sequence is TGTGCCAGCCGACTCGGCCGAGCGGCTAGCAATCAGCCCCAGCATTTT.

This chain uses TRBV6-1 with TRBJ2-2, with 8 bases that match TRBD2. The CDR3 is 16 residues long. Trimming at V came to 4 bases and at J to 4 bases, leaving 8 bases not matched to a gene. Looked up from germline, CDR1 is MNHNS and CDR2 is SASEGT. CDR3 in amino acids: CASSGTGTRGTGELFF. CDR3 DNA sequence: TGTGCCAGCAGTGGAACCGGGACTAGAGGCACCGGGGAGCTGTTTTTT.